This TCR beta chain emerged from a study of T cells after yellow fever vaccination. Note on this clonotype: Its specificity is not known.

By 5'RACE template switching, TCR cDNA was produced, with a universal primer site and UMIs added in the process. In TCRdb, the 5' RACE reads were re-called with MiXCR into one record per CDR3 protein. In the table there are tens of thousands of distinct CDR3 sequences, around 7% of which are singletons. General study points: Clones from primary vaccination mostly reappeared after the booster (approximately 96% CD4, around 90% CD8).

Germline V gene sequence: CDR1 SGHRS, CDR2 YFSETQ. The ends were cut back, 5 bases at V and 2 bases at J, with 21 bases in the middle. This CDR3 is 17 amino acids long. This receptor was obtained from a man aged 30 to 45 who received the YFV17D yellow fever vaccine. Material: CD8+ T cells sorted from PBMCs, obtained on the day of the yellow fever booster vaccination. V gene TRBV5-1 combines with J gene TRBJ2-3; the D gene is possibly TRBD1 (5 bases). Here the CDR3 DNA reads TGCGCCAGCAGTTTTAGTACAGGCGACCGTCCCACAGATACGCAGTATTTT. Translation gives CASSFSTGDRPTDTQYF.